These T cell receptor beta chains were read from a single sample in a study of molecular identifiers for immune sequencing clone quantification. TCRdb ran MiXCR on the PCR reads and lists one entry per CDR3 protein. The table has 9,500 to 15,000 distinct CDR3 sequences, 15% to 20% seen once. What was sequenced was naive CD8+ T cells from blood, with Jurkat cell RNA spiked in. The origin of the receptors is a human donor in good health. Some libraries in this study had Jurkat cell RNA spiked in. CDR3s include the opening cysteine and the closing phenylalanine or tryptophan. The D gene is left open where the match is weak.

>TRBD1|TRBV6-5|TRBJ1-6
CASSYSTGVFYNSPLHF
>.|TRBV4-1|TRBJ2-3
CASSQEGPSDTQYF
>.|TRBV6-1|TRBJ2-6
CASSDWLRSSGANVLTF
>TRBD2|TRBV5-4|TRBJ2-3
CASSPGLALTDTQYF
>TRBD2|TRBV4-2|TRBJ2-1
CASSQLAGDPNEQFF
>.|TRBV10-3|TRBJ1-1
CAISESRGGNTEACF
>.|TRBV19|TRBJ2-7
CASSIAAPYEQYF
>TRBD2|TRBV4-3|TRBJ2-1
CASSQVGASGNNEQFF
>TRBD2|TRBV7-9|TRBJ2-1
CASSPGLAGEVEQFF
>.|TRBV11-3|TRBJ2-6
CASSPRMGRNSGANVLTF
>.|TRBV5-4|TRBJ2-7
CASSFESSYEQYF
>.|TRBV20-1|TRBJ2-7
CSARALGQIYEQYF
>TRBD1|TRBV27|TRBJ2-7
CASRDGTGSVEQYF
>TRBD1|TRBV28|TRBJ1-5
CASYEQGRTDQPQHF
>.|TRBV27|TRBJ2-7
CASSPRTYQSSYEQYF
>.|TRBV13|TRBJ2-6
CASSSQGSGANVLTF
>.|TRBV2|TRBJ2-1
CASTSGVVNFNEQFF
>.|TRBV14|TRBJ1-4
CASSPESPATNEKLFF
>.|TRBV12-3/TRBV12-4|TRBJ2-7
CASSLNLGEQYF
>.|TRBV27|TRBJ2-4
CASSSGPLAKNIQYF
>.|TRBV27|TRBJ2-7
CASSLSDLREQYF
>.|TRBV6-2/TRBV6-3|TRBJ1-6
CASSYVVGDSPLHF
>TRBD1|TRBV19|TRBJ2-7
CASSADRGLPTYEQYF
>TRBD1|TRBV6-5|TRBJ1-1
CASSFATGVFTEAFF
>TRBD1|TRBV14|TRBJ2-3
CASSLQGASTDTQYF
>.|TRBV6-5|TRBJ2-7
CASSYLGRLYEQYF
>.|TRBV6-2/TRBV6-3|TRBJ1-5
CASSYSINPSHLDESIGNQPQHF
>TRBD2|TRBV3-1|TRBJ2-5
CASSQVLGGPEQETQYF
>.|TRBV4-1|TRBJ1-1
CASSPAGALTEAFF
>TRBD2|TRBV12-3/TRBV12-4|TRBJ2-3
CASTLTGTSGSRDTQYF
>TRBD1|TRBV27|TRBJ1-5
CASSLWTGDVNQPQHF
>.|TRBV7-9|TRBJ1-5
CASQSGADQPQHF
>.|TRBV3-1|TRBJ2-3
CASTAGRADTQYF
>.|TRBV7-2|TRBJ2-7
CASSLGLGSSYEQNF
>.|TRBV12-3/TRBV12-4|TRBJ2-3
CASGWGDTQYF
>TRBD2|TRBV4-1|TRBJ2-7
CASSQAPGLALDEQYF
>.|TRBV11-2|TRBJ2-1
CASSRAGPTGEQFF
>TRBD2|TRBV11-2|TRBJ2-1
CASTPHPGLAAFNEQFF
>TRBD1|TRBV30|TRBJ1-1
CALTGGGWEAFF
>TRBD2|TRBV7-9|TRBJ2-3
CASSPPTSGQSTDTQYF
>.|TRBV7-8|TRBJ1-5
CASSPLRTESNQPQHF
>.|TRBV7-9|TRBJ2-3
CASSPDTSTDTQYF
>TRBD2|TRBV9|TRBJ2-7
CASSVSGSGYEQYF
>TRBD1|TRBV3-1|TRBJ1-2
CASSQDDGDRGHFFYGYTF
>.|TRBV27|TRBJ2-7
CASSYGRGYEQYF
>TRBD1|TRBV24-1|TRBJ2-7
CATSDSQGVRGEQYF
>.|TRBV13|TRBJ1-1
CASSLDRDFRRNTEAFF
>TRBD1|TRBV29-1|TRBJ2-7
CSATGESGEQYF
>.|TRBV7-9|TRBJ1-1
CASSTVSEAFF
>.|TRBV6-5|TRBJ2-2
CASRTQDTGELFF